This entry describes one TCR beta chain. Measured with immunoSEQ multiplex PCR; TCRdb has only the in-frame clones, and not every one. The data show 15,000 to 20,000 clones, with 80% to 90% seen just once and about 34% held by the top ten. The record originates from a study of T cells in localized non-small cell lung cancer. CDR3 size: 13 residues. Germline CDR1 and CDR2: MNHNY and SVGAGI (reference sequence). The V and J ends lost 10 bases and 2 bases, in that order; junction bases with no gene match: 5. This chain links TRBV6-6 with TRBJ2-3; 8 bases fit TRBD1. The material sequenced was peripheral blood, taken before any cancer treatment. The receptor was isolated from a male donor older than 55 with stage III lung adenocarcinoma. The CDR3 sequence: CATSDRVTDTQYF. The CDR3 DNA follows: TGTGCCACCTCGGACAGGGTCACAGATACGCAGTATTTT.